Below are 2 T cell receptor beta chains sequenced from a single sample in a study of shared clonotypes between healthy human individuals. Assay used: immunoSEQ multiplex PCR; TCRdb lists only in-frame clones, some missing. The data contain around 200,000 clones, 90% to 95% of them singletons. Sequenced: naive CD4+ T cells sorted from blood. Subset denoted: CD45RA+ positively selected. These receptors originate from a woman aged 30 to 39 in good health.

The gene calls are TRBV5-1 and TRBJ1-4, with D unclear. The CDR3 covers 16 residues. The germline CDR1 and CDR2 sequences are SGHRS and YFSETQ. V was shortened by 0 bases and J by 0 bases, with 9 bases between the two germline ends. The CDR3 region has the DNA TGCGCCAGCAGCTTGGCGGCGCTAACAACTAATGAAAAACTGTTTTTT. It yields the protein CASSLAALTTNEKLFF.

This chain connects TRBV9 to TRBJ2-1; 14 nucleotides match TRBD2. Looked up from germline, CDR1 is SGDLS and CDR2 is YYNGEE. The V and J ends lost 4 bases and 2 bases, in that order; junction bases with no gene match: 5. The CDR3 is 17 amino acids. The CDR3 region has the DNA TGTGCCAGCAGCCCGGGACTAGCGGGAGACACCTACAATGAGCAGTTCTTC. Protein: CASSPGLAGDTYNEQFF.